This T cell receptor (beta chain) was recovered during a study of blood T cell repertoires in COVID-19. Across the whole study: Italy, Spain and the United States were the sources of the convalescent and acute COVID-19 samples.

Method: immunoSEQ multiplex PCR; TCRdb's copy keeps in-frame clones and lacks some. The sample has around 150,000 clones; about 80% are singletons. Unmatched junction bases numbered 10, after V lost 5 bases and J lost 4 bases. The CDR3 covers 15 residues. Germline lookup yields CDR1 LGHDT and CDR2 YNNKEL (reference sequence). Individuals drawn from approximately 26 US areas were roughly 18 to 100 years old. Grouping used clinical history reported by participants in a survey and questionnaire. Each recovered donor of Cohort 3 presented with two negative PCRs, clearance, or symptom resolution. This chain uses TRBV3-1 (or the pseudogene TRBV3-2) with TRBJ1-2, with TRBD1 matching 7 bases. Sequencing used PBMCs or T cells enriched from blood (not recorded which). This TCR derives from a man aged 45-60 years who had recovered from COVID-19. The CDR3 coding sequence is TGTGCCAGCAGCGACTATAAGACAGGGTCCTATGGCTACACCTTC. Protein product: CASSDYKTGSYGYTF.